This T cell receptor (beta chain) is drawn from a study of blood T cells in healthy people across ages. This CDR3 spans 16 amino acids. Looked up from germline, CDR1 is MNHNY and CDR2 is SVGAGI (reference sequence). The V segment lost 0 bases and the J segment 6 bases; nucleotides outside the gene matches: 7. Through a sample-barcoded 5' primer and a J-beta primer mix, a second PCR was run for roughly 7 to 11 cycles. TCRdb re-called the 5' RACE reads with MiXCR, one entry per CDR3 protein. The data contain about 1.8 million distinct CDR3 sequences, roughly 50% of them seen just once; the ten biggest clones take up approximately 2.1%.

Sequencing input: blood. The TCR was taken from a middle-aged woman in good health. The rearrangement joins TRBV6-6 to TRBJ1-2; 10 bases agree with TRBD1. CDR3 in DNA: TGTGCCAGCAGTTACTCCGGGGGACAGGGGTTGAATGGCTACACCTTC. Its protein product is CASSYSGGQGLNGYTF.